This TCR beta chain originates from a study of blood T cell repertoires in COVID-19. About the study: Sites in the United States, Italy and Spain provided acute and convalescent COVID-19 samples. Sample material is recorded as cDNA or gDNA derived from T cells, B-cell-depleted T cells, or PBMCs.

V was pared by 6 bases and J by 11 bases, with 14 bases between. The length of the CDR3 is 13 residues. The germline V gene encodes CDR1 MNHNY and CDR2 SVGAGI (reference sequence). In the authors' workflow: Amplification of reference gene primers provided the estimated nucleated cell counts. The data were produced by immunoSEQ multiplex PCR, yet TCRdb's version contains in-frame clones alone and is incomplete. The V and J calls and clone size come from that table; D and trimming were worked out from the DNA. The sample has around 92,000 clones, roughly 84% seen once. This clonotype originated in a woman aged 55-75 years in a cohort sampled during active or convalescent COVID-19. The specimen sequenced was peripheral blood. The rearrangement uses TRBV6-6 and TRBJ2-6; D is possibly TRBD1 (6 bases). For the CDR3, the DNA is TGTGCCAGCAGCGCGACAGGACCAGACGTCCTGACTTTC. Protein: CASSATGPDVLTF.